This T cell receptor (beta chain) is drawn from a study of T cells in Graves' hyperthyroidism and ophthalmopathy. The V gene's germline CDR1 is SGHRS and CDR2 YFSETQ. The CDR3 runs 14 residues. V gave up 5 bases and J gave up 5 bases; unmatched junction bases: 9. This clonotype was counted at least ten times. It was at first hyperthyroidism diagnosis, before any ophthalmopathy symptoms, that the blood sample was taken. TCR beta CDR3 sequences were amplified from RNA transcripts. In the first-round RT-PCR of the TCR CDR3, the HTBI primer set was used. TCRdb re-derived calls from the multiplex PCR reads in MiXCR, one entry per CDR3 protein. This sample has 600,000 to 850,000 distinct CDR3 sequences; roughly 20% occur once, and the top ten carry around 15%.

Material for sequencing was blood. The chain employs TRBV5-1 and TRBJ1-1; TRBD1 matches at 7 bases. This receptor was taken from a woman between 50 and 59 years old with Graves' hyperthyroidism that later progressed to Graves' ophthalmopathy. CDR3: CASRVGDSRTEAFF. The CDR3 coding sequence is TGCGCCAGCAGGGTGGGGGACAGTCGGACTGAAGCTTTCTTT.